This T cell receptor beta chain derives from a study of blood T cell repertoires in COVID-19. Study summary: COVID-19 samples from acute and convalescent phases originated in the United States, Italy and Spain. T cells, B-cell-depleted T cells, or PBMCs supplied cDNA or gDNA.

Per the authors' pipeline: Reference gene primer amplification gave estimated nucleated cell counts. Clones were read by immunoSEQ multiplex PCR, and TCRdb kept only the in-frame ones, dropping some. V and J calls and clone size are those listed in that table; D and trimming were worked out from the DNA. The sample has roughly 22,000 clones, 82% seen once. CDR1 and CDR2 (germline): LNHDA, SQIVND (reference sequence). Trimming took 3 bases from V and 2 from J; bases not matched to a gene: 6. This CDR3 comprises 15 residues. The source material was peripheral blood. The TCR comes from a human donor in a cohort sampled during active COVID-19. V is TRBV19 and J is TRBJ2-7; 8 nucleotides line up with TRBD1. As DNA, the CDR3 is TGTGCCAGTAGTATTGGTGGGACAGGAACCTACGAGCAGTACTTC. Encoded protein: CASSIGGTGTYEQYF.